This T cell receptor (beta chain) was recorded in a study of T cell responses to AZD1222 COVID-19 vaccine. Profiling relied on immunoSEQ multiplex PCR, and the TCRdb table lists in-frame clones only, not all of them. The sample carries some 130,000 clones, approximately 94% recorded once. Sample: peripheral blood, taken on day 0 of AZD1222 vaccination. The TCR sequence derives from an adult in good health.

CDR3 protein: CASSRDNRAEAFF. The CDR3 region has the DNA TGTGCCAGCAGTCGGGACAACCGGGCTGAAGCTTTCTTT. The rearrangement uses TRBV2 and TRBJ1-1, with TRBD1 as a possible D gene (6 bases). The germline V gene encodes CDR1 SNHLY and CDR2 FYNNEI. This CDR3 has 13 residues. V was pared by 5 bases and J by 6 bases, with 13 bases between.